This entry concerns a single TCR beta chain. The target antigen is unknown. The data stem from a study of shared clonotypes between healthy human individuals. Overall study findings and caveats: Generation probability values for non-shared clonotypes were lower than those for clonotypes shared by all four donors.

The investigators split CD4+ cells into a CD45RA+ naive subset and a CD45RA-negative memory subset. The CDR3 runs to 12 residues. Germline values: CDR1 MNHEY, CDR2 SVGAGI. Trimming shortened V by 2 bases and J by 11 bases, and 10 bases separated the two germline ends. Authors' data handling: From ImmunoSEQ came sequences covering only the junction and carrying no quality scores, so filtering differed. Clones were sequenced by immunoSEQ multiplex PCR, and TCRdb holds only the in-frame ones, with some missing. V and J calls and clone size come straight from that table; D and trimming were deduced from the DNA. The table shows 2 million to 2.5 million clones, with 80% to 95% occurring only once.

The gene calls are TRBV6-5 and TRBJ2-1; TRBD1 is a possible D gene (6 bases). The receptor comes from a man aged 18-30 years in good health. Some clones in this sample may be carry-over from other donors' samples. Sequences were obtained from naive CD4+ T cells from PBMCs. Subset specified: CD45RA+ positively selected. The CDR3 loop is CASSYGGHQQFF. The CDR3 DNA reads as TGTGCCAGCAGTTACGGGGGCCACCAGCAGTTCTTC.